This TCR beta chain came from a study of blood T cell repertoires in COVID-19. In the original analysis: Amplifying reference gene primers gave estimates of nucleated cell counts. TCRdb's copy holds only in-frame clones and misses some; the assay was immunoSEQ multiplex PCR. The V and J calls and clone size are taken from that table; D and trimming were inferred from the DNA. Of 250,000 to 350,000 clones listed, around 90% were seen once; the top ten hold 0.94%. The V gene's germline CDR1 is SGHDT and CDR2 YYEEEE. Trimming cost V 0 bases and J 2 bases, with 12 bases left between them. The CDR3 loop spans 15 amino acids.

V is TRBV5-6 and J is TRBJ2-7; a weak D match, TRBD1 (6 bases). Specimen: peripheral blood. This TCR derives from a woman aged 40 to 55 who had recovered from COVID-19. The CDR3 DNA reads TGTGCCAGCAGCTTGGGTCGGACAGACACCTACGAGCAGTACTTC. Protein sequence: CASSLGRTDTYEQYF.